This TCR beta chain originates from a study of CD4 T cells in relation to SARS-CoV-2 and coronaviruses. Clones were sequenced by immunoSEQ multiplex PCR, and TCRdb holds only the in-frame ones, with some missing. The table has almost 30,000 clones, less than 85% seen once. This CDR3 has 13 amino acids. The V end was cut by 3 bases, the J end by 8 bases, with 10 bases between. Germline V gene data show CDR1 as SGHTA and CDR2 as FQGNSA. This clone came up a few times. Antigen: not known. Unexposed donor CD4+ T cells date from 2011-2018, before the COVID-19 pandemic. CD4+ T cells were isolated from the cells after about nine days of culture. Cultures received half-medium IL-2 refreshes on days 3 and 7.

The V gene is TRBV7-2, the J gene TRBJ1-4; D is undetermined. This TCR came from a human donor in good health. Material: CD4+ T cells from PBMCs, cultured in vitro. For the CDR3, the DNA is TGTGCCAGCAGCTTGGACGGAGAGGAAAAACTGTTTTTT. Residues: CASSLDGEEKLFF.